The clone carrying this T cell receptor beta chain was found once. With random hexamers, roughly 0.45 to 1 ug RNA was reverse transcribed. TCRdb reprocessed the immunoSEQ multiplex PCR reads with MiXCR, giving one entry per CDR3 protein. The sample holds 120,000 to 150,000 distinct CDR3 sequences, roughly 94% seen once. This sample is part of a study of CD8 T cells in Susac syndrome. V was pared by 6 bases and J by 7 bases, with 11 bases of the junction left unmatched. CDR3 length: 15 residues. Negative isolation was applied to CD8+ and CD4+ T cells, and FACS enrichment was applied to TEMRA cells. The receptor was derived from a human donor in good health. The sequencing sample was made of CD4+ T cells from PBMCs. The V call is TRBV12-3 or TRBV12-4, the J call TRBJ1-5, with TRBD1 matching over 8 bases. This chain's CDR3 is CASSPGQGITQPQHF. The DNA for the CDR3 is TGTGCCAGCAGCCCCGGACAGGGTATAACGCAGCCCCAGCATTTT.